The clone carrying this T cell receptor beta chain was detected many times. Its antigen is not identified. CDR3 of TCR beta was amplified by multiplex PCR that used 32 V and 13 J primers. TCRdb ran MiXCR on the multiplex PCR reads and lists one entry per CDR3 protein. The sample shows 30,000 to 40,000 distinct CDR3 sequences, around 28% of them seen only once. This sample was included in a study of immune heterogeneity within non-small cell lung tumors. Study-level findings and limits: Individual patients largely had distinct high-frequency T-cell receptor beta clonotypes from one another.

Samples each supplied approximately 0.55 ug of bulk tumor genomic DNA as template. Several spatially distant biopsies were obtained per primary tumor intraoperatively. Patients had untreated, newly diagnosed non-small cell lung cancer and underwent curative surgery. There were roughly 15 donors in total. They were all newly diagnosed non-small cell lung cancer patients undergoing surgery with curative intent. The germline CDR1 and CDR2 sequences are DFQATT and SNEGSKA (reference sequence). The ends were cut back, 0 bases at V and 0 bases at J, with 8 bases in the middle. This CDR3 spans 14 amino acids.

What was sequenced was lung tumor tissue. This TCR was recovered from a man aged 40-50 years with non-small cell lung cancer. The chain carries TRBV20-1 and TRBJ1-2; tentatively, D is TRBD1 (6 bases). DNA for the CDR3: TGCAGTGCTAGAGAAAGGGGGACTAACTATGGCTACACCTTC. It encodes CSARERGTNYGYTF.